One and the same sample provided the 22 T cell receptor beta chains below, sequenced in a study of Ad26.COV2.S vaccination and SARS-CoV-2 variants. As for treatment: 19 received Ad26.COV2.S at low or high dose, single or two shots; roughly five received placebo; per-sample allocation not given. Day 63 after the first vaccine or placebo injection was the time point for sampling. Assay: immunoSEQ multiplex PCR; the TCRdb copy retains only in-frame clones and omits some. This table has fewer than 400,000 clones, around nine tenths appearing once. The sample here was peripheral blood, taken in a trial of Ad26.COV2.S vaccine versus placebo. These receptor sequences come from a person aged 18-60 years who received the Ad26.COV2.S COVID-19 vaccine or a placebo.

The V call is TRBV15, the J call TRBJ1-4; D not certain. The CDR3 runs 14 residues. Trimming took off 3 bases at V and 6 bases at J, with 11 bases between the two ends. Germline CDR1 is LNHNV and CDR2 is YYDKDF (reference sequence). CDR3 DNA: TGTGCCACCAGCAGGTGGAGAGGAGATGAAAAACTGTTTTTT. This translates into CATSRWRGDEKLFF.

This chain joins TRBV2 and TRBJ2-1; the D gene is possibly TRBD1 (6 bases). The length of the CDR3 is 14 residues. The V end lost 3 bases, the J end lost 5 bases, and 11 bases lay between the germline ends. Germline V lookup: CDR1 SNHLY, CDR2 FYNNEI. The CDR3 DNA sequence: TGTGCCAGCAGTGACCAGGGGTGGGACAATGAGCAGTTCTTC. This gives the protein CASSDQGWDNEQFF.

The CDR3 DNA is TGTGCCAGTATTGGGGCGCGAAATCACTATGGCTACACCTTC. As protein: CASIGARNHYGYTF. V and J are TRBV2 and TRBJ1-2, with D possibly being TRBD1 (5 bases). This CDR3 contains 14 residues. Germline V lookup: CDR1 SNHLY, CDR2 FYNNEI. V was shortened by 9 bases and J by 3 bases, with 17 bases between the two germline ends.

This clone was observed once. CDR3 in amino acids: CASSLTAGGKAKNIQYF. DNA for the CDR3: TGTGCCAGCAGCTTGACTGCGGGGGGCAAAGCCAAAAACATTCAGTACTTC. The gene calls are TRBV5-5 and TRBJ2-4, with 8 bases matching TRBD2. This CDR3 is 17 amino acids long. Trimming removed 1 base from V and 0 bases from J; junction bases left unmatched: 6. The germline V gene has CDR1 SGHKS and CDR2 YYEKEE (reference sequence). Complete variable domain (other parts from reference TRBV5-5 and TRBJ2-4): DAGVTQSPTHLIKTRGQQVTLRCSPISGHKSVSWYQQVLGQGPQFIFQYYEKEERGRGNFPDRFSARQFPNYSSELNVNALLLGDSALYLCASSLTAGGKAKNIQYFGAGTRLSVL.

The rearrangement joins TRBV2 to TRBJ1-5, with D perhaps matching TRBD1 (5 bases). V was pared by 7 bases and J by 0 bases, with 10 bases between. The CDR3 is 14 residues long. CDR1 SNHLY and CDR2 FYNNEI come from the germline V gene. In nucleotides, the CDR3 is TGTGCCAGCAATCGAGGGGATAGCAATCAGCCCCAGCATTTT. Translation: CASNRGDSNQPQHF.

The chain combines TRBV2 with TRBJ2-2; D is possibly TRBD1 or TRBD2 (5 bases each). CDR1 is SNHLY, CDR2 FYNNEI, per germline. The CDR3 extends over 14 amino acids. Between the trimmed V and J ends, which lost 6 bases and 1 base, there was a span of 9 bases. Here the CDR3 reads CASRPGRNTGELFF. The CDR3 region has the DNA TGTGCCAGCAGGCCGGGACGGAACACCGGGGAGCTGTTTTTT. Full variable domain (rest looked up from reference TRBV2 and TRBJ2-2): EPEVTQTPSHQVTQMGQEVILRCVPISNHLYFYWYRQILGQKVEFLVSFYNNEISEKSEIFDDQFSVERPDGSNFTLKIRSTKLEDSAMYFCASRPGRNTGELFFGEGSRLTVL.

The rearrangement uses TRBV10-3 and TRBJ1-2; 10 bases are a match to TRBD1. From germline, CDR1 is ENHRY and CDR2 SYGVKD. The CDR3 length is 13 residues. The V segment lost 6 bases and the J segment 4 bases; nucleotides outside the gene matches: 2. CDR3 sequence (DNA): TGTGCCATCAGAAGGGACAGGGGCTATGGCTACACCTTC. Protein sequence: CAIRRDRGYGYTF.

This clone was counted once. V and J are TRBV5-5 and TRBJ1-5, with D perhaps TRBD1 (5 bases). CDR1 and CDR2 (germline): SGHKS, YYEKEE (reference sequence). With 2 bases removed from V and 7 bases from J, the gap between germline ends came to 13 bases. This CDR3 region has 14 residues. The CDR3 DNA reads as TGTGCCAGCAGCTTCGGACATCCCTTCCAGCCCCAGCATTTT. This codes for CASSFGHPFQPQHF.

This rearrangement joins TRBV14 to TRBJ1-2; D call uncertain. The CDR3 is 14 amino acids. Trimming removed 4 bases at V and 6 bases at J, with 15 bases between. CDR1 is SGHDN, CDR2 FVKESK, per germline. DNA for the CDR3: TGTGCCAGCAGCCCGAAAGGCACAAGCGATGGCTACACCTTC. Its translation: CASSPKGTSDGYTF.

Remarks on this clone: Other DNA sequences within the sample encode an identical CDR3. CDR3 region: CASGPTTYEQYF. As DNA, the CDR3 is TGTGCTAGTGGGCCGACAACCTACGAGCAGTACTTC. The chain carries TRBV12-5 and TRBJ2-7; D unclear. The CDR3 spans 12 residues. Germline-derived CDR1 and CDR2 are LGHNT and FRNRAP. Trimming stripped 6 bases from V and 2 bases from J, with 8 bases between.

This chain links TRBV4-1 with TRBJ1-2; 7 bases align to TRBD1. The junction had 11 bases not matched to a gene; V was cut back by 5 bases and J by 2 bases. Germline CDR1 MGHRA, CDR2 YSYEKL. The CDR3 contains 16 residues. The CDR3 loop is CASSYDSARGNYGYTF. The CDR3 region has the DNA TGCGCCAGCAGCTATGACAGCGCCAGGGGGAACTATGGCTACACCTTC.

This clone is a singleton in its sample. The chain has TRBV5-1 and TRBJ1-2; D perhaps matches TRBD1 (6 bases). Germline V gene sequence: CDR1 SGHRS, CDR2 YFSETQ. The ends were cut back, 1 base at V and 10 bases at J, with 11 bases in the middle. The CDR3 has 12 amino acids. The CDR3 nucleotides are TGCGCCAGCAGCTTGCCAGACAGGTACTACACCTTC. Translated, it gives CASSLPDRYYTF.

The rearrangement joins TRBV7-2 to TRBJ2-1; 9 bases fit TRBD2. Losses at the gene ends were 5 bases for V and 5 bases for J; bases not matched to a gene: 7. Germline CDR1 reads SGHTA; CDR2 reads FQGNSA. This CDR3 has 15 amino acids. Here the CDR3 reads CASSIRLAVNNEQFF. CDR3 coding DNA: TGTGCCAGCAGCATAAGACTAGCGGTAAACAATGAGCAGTTCTTC.

The J gene is TRBJ2-3, the V gene TRBV5-1; D is unclear. The germline V and J ends were trimmed by 0 bases and 9 bases, with 8 bases remaining between them. CDR3 size: 12 residues. In germline, CDR1 is SGHRS, CDR2 YFSETQ. This CDR3 is CASSLDSETQYF. As DNA, the CDR3 is TGCGCCAGCAGCTTGGACAGCGAAACGCAGTATTTT.

This clone was found once. The CDR3 protein is CASSASGPMNTEAFF. As DNA, the CDR3 is TGTGCCAGCAGCGCCTCGGGACCGATGAACACTGAAGCTTTCTTT. This chain uses TRBV11-2 with TRBJ1-1; TRBD1 might be the D (5 bases). Germline assignment: CDR1 SGHAT and CDR2 FQNNGV. Trimming took off 5 bases at V and 0 bases at J, with 13 bases between the two ends. This CDR3 region has 15 residues.

CDR3 DNA: TGTGCCAGCAGCCCAGGGCACGAGCAGTACTTC. This sequence encodes CASSPGHEQYF. The J gene is TRBJ2-7, the V gene TRBV14; a weak D match, TRBD1 (5 bases). In germline, CDR1 is SGHDN, CDR2 FVKESK. The V and J ends lost 4 bases and 5 bases respectively, with 6 bases between them. The CDR3 is 11 residues long.

The rearrangement joins TRBV7-2 to TRBJ1-3; 7 positions agree with TRBD1. The J segment lost 2 bases and the V segment lost 4 bases, leaving 5 bases of the junction unmatched. This CDR3 contains 15 residues. Germline values: CDR1 SGHTA, CDR2 FQGNSA. The CDR3 DNA reads TGTGCCAGCAGCTCATCGACAGGGCCTGGAAACACCATATATTTT. Protein: CASSSSTGPGNTIYF.

In DNA, the CDR3 is TGTGCCAGCAGCCGGTACCGGGACCTCACAGATACGCAGTATTTT. Translated, it gives CASSRYRDLTDTQYF. The chain uses TRBV6-5 and TRBJ2-3; D assignment may be TRBD1 or TRBD2 (5 bases each). The ends were cut back, 6 bases at V and 2 bases at J, with 15 bases in the middle. Germline CDR1 and CDR2: MNHEY and SVGAGI. The CDR3 has 15 amino acids.

V gene TRBV14 combines with J gene TRBJ1-2; no firm D call. CDR1 and CDR2 (germline): SGHDN, FVKESK. V was pared by 0 bases and J by 4 bases, with 3 bases between. There are 12 residues in the CDR3. The CDR3 nucleotides read TGTGCCAGCAGCCAAGAAACCTATGGCTACACCTTC. It translates to CASSQETYGYTF. Full variable domain (outside the CDR3, taken from reference TRBV14 and TRBJ1-2): EAGVTQFPSHSVIEKGQTVTLRCDPISGHDNLYWYRRVMGKEIKFLLHFVKESKQDESGMPNNRFLAERTGGTYSTLKVQPAELEDSGVYFCASSQETYGYTFGSGTRLTVV.

About this clone itself: This sample also contains other DNA sequences that code for the same CDR3. The rearrangement links TRBV18 to TRBJ2-3; 8 nucleotides match TRBD2. V trimming: 3 bases; J trimming: 1 base; junction bases outside the gene matches: 0. CDR1 and CDR2 (germline): KGHSH, LQKENI. The CDR3 has 14 amino acids. CDR3 region: CASSPTSGTDTQYF. The CDR3 region has the DNA TGTGCCAGCTCACCGACTAGCGGCACAGATACGCAGTATTTT.

The chain employs TRBV19 and TRBJ1-1, with D possibly being TRBD1 (5 bases). V was trimmed by 7 bases and J by 4 bases, leaving 28 bases between them. This CDR3 comprises 18 residues. Germline CDR1 and CDR2: LNHDA and SQIVND (reference sequence). The DNA for the CDR3 is TGTGCCAGTACCCTAACACGTAGGGGCGGAGGGATGGGCACTGAAGCTTTCTTT. Translated: CASTLTRRGGGMGTEAFF.

This rearrangement joins TRBV7-9 to TRBJ1-2, with 7 nucleotides matching TRBD1. CDR1 and CDR2 (germline): SEHNR, FQNEAQ (reference sequence). The CDR3 consists of 14 residues. After removal of 0 bases from V and 8 bases from J, the junction contained 6 bases not matched to a gene. CDR3 sequence: CASSLAQTGEGYTF. In DNA, the CDR3 is TGTGCCAGCAGCTTAGCCCAAACAGGGGAAGGCTACACCTTC.